The entry below describes one T cell receptor beta chain. Original processing methods: Scientists estimated how many nucleated cells there were by amplifying reference gene primers. Profiled with immunoSEQ multiplex PCR; TCRdb holds only in-frame clones, not every one. The D gene and trimming were derived from the DNA, and the V and J assignments and clone size from that table. The sample lists about 120,000 clones, roughly 82% occurring once. The CDR3 loop spans 14 amino acids. Germline loops: CDR1 KGHSH, CDR2 LQKENI. Trimming shortened V by 4 bases and J by 5 bases, and 12 bases separated the two germline ends. The sample originates from a study of blood T cell repertoires in COVID-19. About the study: Samples came from the United States, Italy and Spain, spanning acute and convalescent COVID-19. The cDNA or gDNA used as material had been derived from T cells, B-cell-depleted T cells, or PBMCs.

The sequenced material came from peripheral blood. The chain combines TRBV18 with TRBJ2-1; the D gene is possibly TRBD2 (6 bases). This clonotype originated in a middle-aged woman with acute or convalescent COVID-19. CDR3 residues: CASSRNGGDNEQFF. For the CDR3, the DNA is TGTGCCAGCTCACGTAACGGGGGTGACAATGAGCAGTTCTTC.